This TCR beta chain originates from a study of OX40 agonist ivuxolimab in advanced cancers. TCRdb keeps only in-frame clones here, not all; method: immunoSEQ multiplex PCR. The sample records about 73,000 clones, 65% to 90% being singletons. CDR1 and CDR2 (germline): MNHEY, SVGAGI. Trimming took off 4 bases at V and 0 bases at J, with 10 bases between the two ends. CDR3 length: 15 amino acids. The sequencing used CD4+ or CD8+ T cells sorted from blood, collected in a trial of the OX40 agonist ivuxolimab. The chain joins TRBV6-5 to TRBJ1-3, with D maybe TRBD1 (5 bases). The receptor was derived from an adult with an advanced solid tumor such as melanoma, head and neck, liver or kidney cancer. The DNA of the CDR3 is TGTGCCAGCAGTTCTCCGACAGTCTCTGGAAACACCATATATTTT. Protein sequence: CASSSPTVSGNTIYF.